Listed below are T cell receptor beta chains from one sample, sequenced in a study of T cell responses to AZD1222 COVID-19 vaccine. The protocol was immunoSEQ multiplex PCR, while the TCRdb copy is restricted to in-frame clones and leaves out a portion. The data contain approximately 60,000 clones, 76% of them singletons. Source: peripheral blood, taken on day 0 of AZD1222 vaccination. All receptors come from an adult in good health. Both conserved end residues are part of each CDR3. A D gene is named only where the DNA matches it firmly. The size of a clone is reported for some rows only, either as once, few or many, or as a class for expanded clones.

D: NA
size: NA
J: TRBJ1-5
V: TRBV6-5
CDR3: CASRELFSNQPQHF
DNA: TGTGCCAGCAGGGAGCTTTTCAGCAATCAGCCCCAGCATTTT

D: NA
size: NA
J: TRBJ1-4
V: TRBV7-2
CDR3: CASSLVVGGKLFF
DNA: TGTGCCAGCAGCTTAGTGGTGGGGGGAAAACTGTTTTTT

D: NA
size: few
J: TRBJ1-6
V: TRBV9
CDR3: CASSADRTSSYNSPLHF
DNA: TGTGCCAGCAGCGCCGACAGGACTAGCTCCTATAATTCACCCCTCCACTTT

D: NA
size: once
J: TRBJ1-2
V: TRBV6-5
CDR3: CASSYSVIRPNYGYTF
DNA: TGTGCCAGCAGTTACTCGGTAATCCGTCCTAACTATGGCTACACCTTC

D: TRBD1
size: NA
J: TRBJ1-2
V: TRBV4-3
CDR3: CASSQDHRGSSNYGYTF
DNA: TGCGCCAGCAGCCAGGACCACAGGGGGTCCTCTAACTATGGCTACACCTTC

D: NA
size: NA
J: TRBJ1-5
V: TRBV2
CDR3: CASRGGTSNQPQHF
DNA: TGTGCCAGCAGGGGGGGTACTAGCAATCAGCCCCAGCATTTT

D: NA
size: once
J: TRBJ2-7
V: TRBV19
CDR3: CASSIGRTEQYF
DNA: TGTGCCAGTAGTATAGGAAGAACCGAGCAGTACTTC

D: TRBD1
size: NA
J: TRBJ2-6
V: TRBV5-1
CDR3: CATTTGPGANVLTF
DNA: TGCGCCACCACGACAGGGCCCGGGGCCAACGTCCTGACTTTC

D: NA
size: NA
J: TRBJ1-2
V: TRBV7-2
CDR3: CASSQTREVRYGYTF
DNA: TGTGCCAGCAGCCAGACCAGGGAGGTTAGGTATGGCTACACCTTC

D: NA
size: NA
J: TRBJ2-7
V: TRBV3-1/TRBV3-2
CDR3: CASSQEHGPAGNSPYEQYF
DNA: TGTGCCAGCAGCCAAGAACACGGACCGGCGGGCAACTCACCCTACGAGCAGTACTTC

D: NA
size: NA
J: TRBJ1-1
V: TRBV6-6
CDR3: CASSLQDTEAFF
DNA: TGTGCCAGCAGTCTACAGGACACTGAAGCTTTCTTT

D: TRBD1
size: NA
J: TRBJ1-2
V: TRBV9
CDR3: CASSVEGQGRGYTF
DNA: TGTGCCAGCAGCGTAGAGGGACAGGGCCGTGGCTACACCTTC

D: TRBD1
size: NA
J: TRBJ2-7
V: TRBV20-1
CDR3: CSASGSTGDHEQYF
DNA: TGCAGTGCTAGTGGAAGCACAGGGGACCACGAGCAGTACTTC

D: NA
size: NA
J: TRBJ1-2
V: TRBV12-3/TRBV12-4
CDR3: CASSQTDQYTF
DNA: TGTGCCAGCAGCCAGACAGATCAGTACACCTTC

D: NA
size: NA
J: TRBJ2-3
V: TRBV18
CDR3: CASSLGGTDTQYF
DNA: TGTGCCAGCTCCCTGGGGGGCACAGATACGCAGTATTTT

D: NA
size: NA
J: TRBJ2-1
V: TRBV28
CDR3: CASGREGYNEQFF
DNA: TGTGCCAGCGGTCGTGAGGGATACAATGAGCAGTTCTTC

D: NA
size: NA
J: TRBJ2-1
V: TRBV4-3
CDR3: CASSQDLSRDIDYNEQFF
DNA: TGCGCCAGCAGCCAAGACTTATCGAGGGACATAGATTACAATGAGCAGTTCTTC

D: NA
size: NA
J: TRBJ2-2
V: TRBV6-6
CDR3: CASSRLPGELFF
DNA: TGTGCCAGCAGTCGACTACCCGGGGAGCTGTTTTTT

D: NA
size: NA
J: TRBJ1-1
V: TRBV4-2
CDR3: CASSPPHKNTEAFF
DNA: TGTGCCAGCAGCCCCCCCCACAAGAACACTGAAGCTTTCTTT

D: NA
size: NA
J: TRBJ2-1
V: TRBV12-3/TRBV12-4
CDR3: CASREGRSNEQFF
DNA: TGTGCCAGCCGAGAGGGGAGAAGCAATGAGCAGTTCTTC

D: TRBD2
size: NA
J: TRBJ2-1
V: TRBV4-3
CDR3: CASSQDSGGGTYNEQFF
DNA: TGCGCCAGCAGCCAAGATTCCGGCGGGGGGACGTACAATGAGCAGTTCTTC

D: NA
size: NA
J: TRBJ2-1
V: TRBV3-1/TRBV3-2
CDR3: CASSQGVSRQFF
DNA: TGTGCCAGCAGCCAGGGCGTTAGCAGACAGTTCTTC

D: TRBD1
size: few
J: TRBJ2-7
V: TRBV27
CDR3: CASSRTGEDEQYF
DNA: TGTGCCAGCAGCCGGACAGGGGAGGACGAGCAGTACTTC

D: TRBD2
size: once
J: TRBJ2-5
V: TRBV6-5
CDR3: CASSGLAGLETQYF
DNA: TGTGCCAGCAGCGGACTAGCGGGGCTGGAGACCCAGTACTTC

D: NA
size: few
J: TRBJ2-7
V: TRBV6-6
CDR3: CASRFGASSYEQYF
DNA: TGTGCCAGCCGGTTTGGGGCTAGCAGCTACGAGCAGTACTTC

D: TRBD1
size: NA
J: TRBJ1-5
V: TRBV19
CDR3: CASSTRQGGQPQHF
DNA: TGTGCCAGTAGTACCCGACAGGGTGGACAGCCCCAGCATTTT

D: NA
size: NA
J: TRBJ2-7
V: TRBV6-6
CDR3: CASQKGRYEQYF
DNA: TGTGCCAGTCAAAAGGGACGCTACGAGCAGTACTTC

D: NA
size: NA
J: TRBJ1-2
V: TRBV10-3
CDR3: CAISGTTDGYTF
DNA: TGTGCCATCAGTGGAACGACAGATGGCTACACCTTC

D: TRBD1
size: NA
J: TRBJ2-2
V: TRBV11-3
CDR3: CASSRQGDTGELFF
DNA: TGTGCCAGCAGCCGGCAGGGGGACACCGGGGAGCTGTTTTTT

D: TRBD2
size: NA
J: TRBJ2-3
V: TRBV10-3
CDR3: CAISLRGGPGDTQYF
DNA: TGTGCCATCAGTCTTCGGGGAGGGCCCGGGGATACGCAGTATTTT

D: NA
size: NA
J: TRBJ1-1
V: TRBV5-4
CDR3: CASSIRDGNTEAFF
DNA: TGTGCCAGCAGCATCCGTGACGGGAACACTGAAGCTTTCTTT

D: NA
size: NA
J: TRBJ2-2
V: TRBV4-1
CDR3: CASTLMGGSGELFF
DNA: TGCGCCAGCACCCTAATGGGGGGTTCCGGGGAGCTGTTTTTT

D: TRBD1
size: NA
J: TRBJ1-5
V: TRBV2
CDR3: CASTNRGGWEPQHF
DNA: TGTGCCAGCACCAACAGGGGGGGTTGGGAGCCCCAGCATTTT

D: NA
size: NA
J: TRBJ1-3
V: TRBV5-1
CDR3: CASSPGGRSSGNTIYF
DNA: TGCGCCAGCAGCCCGGGGGGGAGGTCCTCTGGAAACACCATATATTTT

D: TRBD1
size: NA
J: TRBJ1-6
V: TRBV27
CDR3: CASSLGGRGLTALHF
DNA: TGTGCCAGCAGTTTAGGGGGCAGGGGGCTAACGGCCCTCCACTTT

D: NA
size: few
J: TRBJ2-2
V: TRBV27
CDR3: CASRIMGTRAGELFF
DNA: TGTGCCAGCAGAATCATGGGAACACGAGCCGGGGAGCTGTTTTTT

D: NA
size: NA
J: TRBJ2-7
V: TRBV2
CDR3: CASSDRRGGPRPEQYF
DNA: TGTGCCAGCAGTGATAGGAGGGGGGGCCCCCGGCCCGAGCAGTACTTC

D: NA
size: NA
J: TRBJ2-1
V: TRBV10-3
CDR3: CAISGSSSPTYNEQFF
DNA: TGTGCCATCAGTGGATCTTCCTCCCCTACATACAATGAGCAGTTCTTC

D: TRBD1
size: NA
J: TRBJ2-1
V: TRBV11-3
CDR3: CASSLDFGTEGSNEQFF
DNA: TGTGCCAGCAGCTTAGATTTCGGGACAGAGGGTTCCAATGAGCAGTTCTTC

D: NA
size: NA
J: TRBJ1-1
V: TRBV6-5
CDR3: CATQFTNTEAFF
DNA: TGTGCCACCCAATTTACGAACACTGAAGCTTTCTTT

D: TRBD2
size: once
J: TRBJ2-2
V: TRBV4-3
CDR3: CASSQSLAGAGELFF
DNA: TGCGCCAGCAGCCAAAGCCTAGCGGGGGCCGGGGAGCTGTTTTTT

D: NA
size: NA
J: TRBJ1-1
V: TRBV15
CDR3: CATSRDTEAFF
DNA: TGTGCCACCAGCAGAGACACTGAAGCTTTCTTT

D: NA
size: NA
J: TRBJ1-2
V: TRBV7-8
CDR3: CASSLGGNGYTF
DNA: TGTGCCAGCAGCTTAGGAGGGAATGGCTACACCTTC

D: NA
size: NA
J: TRBJ1-5
V: TRBV5-4
CDR3: CASSLQGFNQPQHF
DNA: TGTGCCAGCAGCTTGCAAGGGTTCAATCAGCCCCAGCATTTT

D: NA
size: NA
J: TRBJ2-4
V: TRBV3-1/TRBV3-2
CDR3: CASSQYRENIQYF
DNA: TGTGCCAGCAGCCAATACAGGGAAAACATTCAGTACTTC

D: NA
size: NA
J: TRBJ1-6
V: TRBV6-1
CDR3: CASSEVWGGNNSPLHF
DNA: TGTGCCAGCAGTGAAGTTTGGGGAGGAAATAATTCACCCCTCCACTTT

D: TRBD1
size: NA
J: TRBJ2-3
V: TRBV24-1
CDR3: CATSDLAGGRTDTQYF
DNA: TGTGCCACCAGTGATCTAGCAGGGGGCAGGACAGATACGCAGTATTTT

D: NA
size: few
J: TRBJ1-4
V: TRBV9
CDR3: CASSTGQTSWEKLFF
DNA: TGTGCCAGCAGCACCGGACAGACCTCGTGGGAAAAACTGTTTTTT

D: TRBD1
size: NA
J: TRBJ2-2
V: TRBV25-1
CDR3: CASSGTGTGELFF
DNA: TGTGCCAGCAGTGGGACAGGGACCGGGGAGCTGTTTTTT

D: NA
size: NA
J: TRBJ2-7
V: TRBV27
CDR3: CASSRIGSYEQYF
DNA: TGTGCCAGCTCCCGAATAGGCTCCTACGAGCAGTACTTC

D: NA
size: NA
J: TRBJ2-7
V: TRBV6-5
CDR3: CASSYGTTQYF
DNA: TGTGCCAGCAGTTACGGGACGACTCAGTACTTC

D: TRBD1
size: few
J: TRBJ1-5
V: TRBV19
CDR3: CASTIGQVNQPQHF
DNA: TGTGCCAGTACAATTGGACAGGTAAATCAGCCCCAGCATTTT

D: NA
size: NA
J: TRBJ1-1
V: TRBV7-2
CDR3: CASSQNENTEAFF
DNA: TGTGCCAGCAGCCAGAATGAGAACACTGAAGCTTTCTTT

D: TRBD1
size: NA
J: TRBJ2-7
V: TRBV28
CDR3: CASELDRTDSPYEQYF
DNA: TGTGCCAGCGAATTGGACAGGACAGACTCTCCCTACGAGCAGTACTTC

D: NA
size: NA
J: TRBJ2-7
V: TRBV3-1/TRBV3-2
CDR3: CASSQDLALEDEQYF
DNA: TGTGCCAGCAGCCAAGACCTCGCCTTGGAGGACGAGCAGTACTTC

D: NA
size: few
J: TRBJ2-7
V: TRBV5-4
CDR3: CASSPGRGYEQYF
DNA: TGTGCCAGCAGCCCGGGACGAGGTTACGAGCAGTACTTC

D: TRBD1
size: NA
J: TRBJ1-5
V: TRBV7-2
CDR3: CASRSPGTEDQPQHF
DNA: TGTGCCAGCAGGTCCCCCGGGACAGAAGATCAGCCCCAGCATTTT

D: TRBD1
size: few
J: TRBJ2-7
V: TRBV28
CDR3: CASQDRDSSYEQYF
DNA: TGTGCCAGCCAGGACAGGGACAGCTCCTACGAGCAGTACTTC

D: NA
size: once
J: TRBJ2-7
V: TRBV11-2
CDR3: CASSFQADSSLEQYF
DNA: TGTGCCAGCAGCTTTCAGGCGGACAGCTCCCTCGAGCAGTACTTC

D: NA
size: once
J: TRBJ1-1
V: TRBV11-2
CDR3: CASSFDTEAFF
DNA: TGTGCCAGCAGCTTCGACACTGAAGCTTTCTTT